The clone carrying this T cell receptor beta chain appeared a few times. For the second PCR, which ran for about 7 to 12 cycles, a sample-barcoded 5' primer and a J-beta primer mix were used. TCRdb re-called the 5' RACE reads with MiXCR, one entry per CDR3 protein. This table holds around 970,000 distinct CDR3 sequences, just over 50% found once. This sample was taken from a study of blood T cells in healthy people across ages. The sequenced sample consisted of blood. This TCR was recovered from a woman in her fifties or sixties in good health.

In DNA form, the CDR3 reads TGTGCCAGCAGCTTAGGGGAGAACGAGCAGTACTTC. Translating gives CASSLGENEQYF. This chain links TRBV7-6 with TRBJ2-4, with D possibly TRBD2 on 5 matching bases. The tail of the sequence fits TRBJ2-7 better, so the J call may be wrong. Germline V CDR1 and CDR2: SGHVS, FNYEAQ. The CDR3 has 12 residues.